The 23 T cell receptor beta chains reported below all come from one sample, sequenced in a study of cytomegalovirus exposure and HLA in healthy donors. In the PCR, 60 Vbeta and 13 Jbeta primers were used. The data were produced by immunoSEQ multiplex PCR, yet TCRdb's version contains in-frame clones alone and is incomplete. This sample yields just under 45,000 clones, of which about half are seen a single time; approximately 5.6% belongs to the top ten. Sequencing was done on a sample of PBMCs. These receptors were obtained from a man aged 55 to 70 in good health and CMV-seronegative.

The chain recombines TRBV7-2 with TRBJ2-7; the match to TRBD2 covers 9 bases. CDR1 is SGHTA, CDR2 FQGNSA, per germline. This CDR3 has 15 amino acids. V was pared by 5 bases and J by 0 bases, with 5 bases of the junction left unmatched. For the CDR3, the DNA is TGTGCCAGCAGCCCTCGGACTAGCGCCTCCTACGAGCAGTACTTC. Its protein product is CASSPRTSASYEQYF. Complete variable domain (other parts from reference TRBV7-2 and TRBJ2-7): GAGVSQSPSNKVTEKGKDVELRCDPISGHTALYWYRQSLGQGLEFLIYFQGNSAPDKSGLPSDRFSAERTGGSVSTLTIQRTQQEDSAVYLCASSPRTSASYEQYFGPGTRLTVT.

This chain joins TRBV5-6 and TRBJ2-1, with TRBD1 as a possible D gene (6 bases). The germline gives CDR1 SGHDT, CDR2 YYEEEE. CDR3 length: 14 residues. V lost 5 bases, J lost 9 bases, and 18 bases lay in between. CDR3 bases: TGTGCCAGCAGGTTTGGGTCAGGGGTTGGTGAGCAGTTCTTC. It encodes CASRFGSGVGEQFF.

The rearrangement links TRBV7-9 to TRBJ2-1, with D perhaps TRBD1 (6 bases). The CDR3 is made up of 15 amino acids. Germline CDR1 SEHNR, CDR2 FQNEAQ (reference sequence). The V end lost 3 bases, the J end lost 2 bases, and 11 bases lay between the germline ends. CDR3 coding DNA: TGTGCCAGCAGCTTTGCGTCAGGGGCCTACAATGAGCAGTTCTTC. Its translation: CASSFASGAYNEQFF.

The rearrangement joins TRBV7-9 to TRBJ1-5; D is uncertain. CDR1 and CDR2 (germline): SEHNR, FQNEAQ (reference sequence). V lost 4 bases, J lost 5 bases, and 9 bases lay in between. The CDR3 totals 13 residues. The CDR3 spells CASSSAGDQPQHF. CDR3 nucleotides: TGTGCCAGCAGCTCGGCCGGGGATCAGCCCCAGCATTTT.

This clone was seen a few times. DNA for the CDR3: TGTGCCAGCAGCCCATGGACTGCCACAGATACGCAGTATTTT. Translating gives CASSPWTATDTQYF. This chain connects TRBV14 to TRBJ2-3; D is perhaps TRBD2 (5 bases). Germline assignment: CDR1 SGHDN and CDR2 FVKESK. CDR3 length equals 14 residues. Trimming removed 4 bases from V and 2 bases from J, with 10 bases in between.

The J gene is TRBJ2-7, the V gene TRBV30; D is unclear. Germline CDR1 GTSNPN, CDR2 SVGIG (reference sequence). V lost 5 bases and J 0 bases, leaving 5 bases between the germline ends. This CDR3 has 11 residues. CDR3 coding DNA: TGTGCCTGGGACAACTCCTACGAGCAGTACTTC. Residues: CAWDNSYEQYF. Full variable domain (outside the CDR3, taken from reference TRBV30 and TRBJ2-7): SQTIHQWPATLVQPVGSPLSLECTVEGTSNPNLYWYRQAAGRGLQLLFYSVGIGQISSEVPQNLSASRPQDRQFILSSKKLLLSDSGFYLCAWDNSYEQYFGPGTRLTVT.

This sequence joins TRBV5-4 and TRBJ2-1; TRBD2 might be the D (6 bases). The CDR3 covers 16 residues. Germline values: CDR1 SGHNT, CDR2 YYREEE (reference sequence). V dropped 4 bases and J dropped 0 bases, with 14 bases sitting between them. CDR3 bases: TGTGCCAGCAGCCCGGGAGCGGGCCACTCCTACAATGAGCAGTTCTTC. Protein product: CASSPGAGHSYNEQFF.

The rearrangement uses TRBV19 and TRBJ2-4; 7 bases are a match to TRBD1. The germline V gene has CDR1 LNHDA and CDR2 SQIVND (reference sequence). This CDR3 has 14 amino acids. J gave up 3 bases and V 4 bases, and 3 bases lay outside the gene matches. This CDR3 reads CASSRGQHKNIQYF. The CDR3 DNA reads as TGTGCCAGTAGTAGGGGACAGCACAAAAACATTCAGTACTTC.

This clone has only one observation. The chain combines TRBV4-2 with TRBJ1-5, with D uncertain. The CDR3 has 15 residues. Trimming removed 0 bases at V and 0 bases at J, with 6 bases between. Germline CDR1 and CDR2: LGHNA and YNFKEQ. The CDR3 region has the DNA TGTGCCAGCAGCCAAGATCCCCGTAGCAATCAGCCCCAGCATTTT. Amino acids: CASSQDPRSNQPQHF.

The chain employs TRBV29-1 and TRBJ1-1, with TRBD1 matching 8 bases. The J segment lost 4 bases and the V segment lost 4 bases, leaving 17 bases of the junction unmatched. Germline CDR1 is SQVTM and CDR2 is ANQGSEA. The CDR3 is 17 residues long. The CDR3 reads CSVVTGTGAKMGTEAFF. The CDR3 bases are TGCAGCGTTGTGACCGGGACAGGCGCGAAGATGGGCACTGAAGCTTTCTTT.

The chain couples TRBV4-3 to TRBJ2-5; TRBD2 matches at 9 bases. V dropped 5 bases and J dropped 1; count of bases not matched to a gene: 8. The length of the CDR3 is 16 residues. Germline CDR1 is LGHNA and CDR2 is YSLEER. This chain's CDR3 is CASSKGVAGAQETQYF. The DNA for the CDR3 is TGCGCCAGCAGCAAGGGGGTAGCGGGAGCCCAAGAGACCCAGTACTTC.

This clone was recorded a few times. The chain carries TRBV5-6 and TRBJ2-7, with 7 bases aligning to TRBD2. The CDR3 is 14 amino acids. Trimming removed 4 bases from V and 4 bases from J; junction bases left unmatched: 8. The V gene's germline CDR1 is SGHDT and CDR2 YYEEEE. The CDR3 region has the DNA TGTGCCAGCAGCCCCCAGTCAGCGGGGTACGAGCAGTACTTC. Translation gives CASSPQSAGYEQYF. Using reference TRBV5-6 and TRBJ2-7 for the parts outside the CDR3, the full variable domain is DAGVTQSPTHLIKTRGQQVTLRCSPKSGHDTVSWYQQALGQGPQFIFQYYEEEERQRGNFPDRFSGHQFPNYSSELNVNALLLGDSALYLCASSPQSAGYEQYFGPGTRLTVT.

This clone was seen more than once but under ten times. The chain combines TRBV7-2 with TRBJ1-3, with 11 nucleotides matching TRBD1. This CDR3 comprises 15 residues. Germline trimming cut 4 bases from V and 2 bases from J; bases unmatched to any gene: 1. The V gene's germline CDR1 is SGHTA and CDR2 FQGNSA. DNA for the CDR3: TGTGCCAGCAGCTCGGGACAGGGGGCTGGAAACACCATATATTTT. Translating it yields CASSSGQGAGNTIYF.

This chain links TRBV7-2 with TRBJ1-1; D not resolved. Trimming pared 5 bases from V and 0 bases from J, leaving 7 bases between. This CDR3 contains 13 residues. Germline V gene sequence: CDR1 SGHTA, CDR2 FQGNSA. This CDR3 reads CASSPQMNTEAFF. The DNA for the CDR3 is TGTGCCAGCAGCCCCCAGATGAACACTGAAGCTTTCTTT.

This chain's CDR3 is CSPSRTSGVYNEQFF. As DNA, the CDR3 is TGCAGCCCTTCTCGAACTAGCGGGGTTTACAATGAGCAGTTCTTC. This chain uses TRBV29-1 with TRBJ2-1; 10 bases align to TRBD2. Per the germline V gene, CDR1 is SQVTM and CDR2 is ANQGSEA. J lost 4 bases, V lost 8 bases, and 11 bases had no gene match. This CDR3 has 15 amino acids.

The chain combines TRBV23-1 with TRBJ2-1; D may be TRBD2 (6 bases). TRBV23-1 is sorted into the ORF group, with uncertain function. This CDR3 has 17 amino acids. V lost 2 bases, J lost 5 bases, and 19 bases lay in between. CDR3 loop: CASSQPLAEQTDNEQFF. The CDR3 nucleotides read TGCGCCAGCAGTCAACCCTTAGCGGAACAAACGGACAATGAGCAGTTCTTC.

The chain joins TRBV7-3 to TRBJ2-1, with a possible D match to TRBD2 (5 bases). Deletions cut 3 bases from V and 3 bases from J, with 9 bases between. Germline lookup yields CDR1 SGHTA and CDR2 FQGTGA. The CDR3 length is 14 residues. The DNA of the CDR3 is TGTGCCAGCAGCTTGGACGGGATCTACAATGAGCAGTTCTTC. Amino acid sequence: CASSLDGIYNEQFF.

The chain couples TRBV29-1 to TRBJ2-7; D possibly corresponds to TRBD1 (5 bases). V lost 3 bases to trimming and J lost 2 bases, with 8 bases between them. The CDR3 consists of 12 residues. Germline CDR1 SQVTM, CDR2 ANQGSEA. The CDR3: CSVESGTYEQYF. CDR3 nucleotides: TGCAGCGTTGAGTCAGGGACCTACGAGCAGTACTTC.

V and J are TRBV7-2 and TRBJ2-7, with 8 bases aligning to TRBD2. Trimming removed 4 bases from V and 4 bases from J; junction bases left unmatched: 12. The germline gives CDR1 SGHTA, CDR2 FQGNSA. This CDR3 is built from 16 residues. The CDR3 region is CASSSRGSGSSYEQYF. The CDR3 DNA reads as TGTGCCAGCAGCTCGCGGGGGAGCGGGAGCTCATACGAGCAGTACTTC.

The chain couples TRBV25-1 to TRBJ2-1; 9 nucleotides align to TRBD1. J lost 4 bases, V lost 4 bases, and 5 bases had no gene match. This CDR3 is built from 15 residues. Germline CDR1 reads MGHDK; CDR2 reads SYGVNS. The CDR3 DNA reads as TGTGCCAGCAGTGTTCCGGGACAGGGTTACAATGAGCAGTTCTTC. Translating gives CASSVPGQGYNEQFF. Full variable domain (remainder filled in from reference TRBV25-1 and TRBJ2-1): EADIYQTPRYLVIGTGKKITLECSQTMGHDKMYWYQQDPGMELHLIHYSYGVNSTEKGDLSSESTVSRIRTEHFPLTLESARPSHTSQYLCASSVPGQGYNEQFFGPGTRLTVL.

This rearrangement joins TRBV20-1 to TRBJ2-1; possible D gene TRBD2, 5 bases. The CDR3 extends over 11 amino acids. V was trimmed by 3 bases and J by 10 bases, leaving 10 bases between them. Germline V gene sequence: CDR1 DFQATT, CDR2 SNEGSKA (reference sequence). The CDR3 reads CSASSATEQFF. CDR3 bases: TGCAGTGCTAGTAGCGCAACGGAGCAGTTCTTC.

The genes are TRBV4-3 and TRBJ2-5; a possible D gene is TRBD2 (6 bases). V was cut by 8 bases and J by 1 base, with 11 bases left in between. The CDR3 length is 13 residues. Germline CDR1 and CDR2: LGHNA and YSLEER. CDR3 DNA: TGCGCCAGCGGCGGAGGGCCCCAAGAGACCCAGTACTTC. Protein product: CASGGGPQETQYF.

The CDR3, as DNA: TGCAGCGTTGGGGGGGACAGCACCTACGAGCAGTACTTC. This translates into CSVGGDSTYEQYF. This chain connects TRBV29-1 to TRBJ2-7, with a possible D match to TRBD1 (7 bases). V was cut by 4 bases and J by 2 bases, with 12 bases left in between. CDR1 is SQVTM and CDR2 is ANQGSEA in the germline V gene. The CDR3 consists of 13 residues.